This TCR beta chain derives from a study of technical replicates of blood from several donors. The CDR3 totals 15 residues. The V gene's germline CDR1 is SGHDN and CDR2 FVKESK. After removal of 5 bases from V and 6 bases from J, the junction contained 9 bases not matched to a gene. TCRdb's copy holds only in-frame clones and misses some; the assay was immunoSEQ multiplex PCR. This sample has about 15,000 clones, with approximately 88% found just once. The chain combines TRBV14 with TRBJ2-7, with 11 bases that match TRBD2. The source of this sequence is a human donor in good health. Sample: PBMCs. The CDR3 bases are TGTGCCAGCAGCTGGTTGGTAGCGGGAGGGGCCGAGCAGTACTTC. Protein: CASSWLVAGGAEQYF.